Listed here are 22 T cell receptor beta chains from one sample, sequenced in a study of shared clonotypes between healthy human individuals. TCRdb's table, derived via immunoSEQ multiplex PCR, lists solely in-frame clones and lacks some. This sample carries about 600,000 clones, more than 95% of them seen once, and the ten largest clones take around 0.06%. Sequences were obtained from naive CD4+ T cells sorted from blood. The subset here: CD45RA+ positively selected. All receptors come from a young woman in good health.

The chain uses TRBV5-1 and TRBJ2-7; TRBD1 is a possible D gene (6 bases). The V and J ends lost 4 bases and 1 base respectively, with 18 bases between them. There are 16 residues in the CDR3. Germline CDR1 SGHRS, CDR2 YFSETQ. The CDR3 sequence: CASSTGSLGGSYEQYF. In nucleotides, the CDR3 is TGCGCCAGCAGCACTGGAAGTCTAGGGGGATCCTACGAGCAGTACTTC.

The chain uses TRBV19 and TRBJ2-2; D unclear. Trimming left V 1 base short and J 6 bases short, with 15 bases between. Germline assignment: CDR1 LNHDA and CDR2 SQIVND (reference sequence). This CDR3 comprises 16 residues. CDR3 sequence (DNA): TGTGCCAGTAGTATAGGAAGGTTTTTAGTCCCCGGGGAGCTGTTTTTT. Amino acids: CASSIGRFLVPGELFF.

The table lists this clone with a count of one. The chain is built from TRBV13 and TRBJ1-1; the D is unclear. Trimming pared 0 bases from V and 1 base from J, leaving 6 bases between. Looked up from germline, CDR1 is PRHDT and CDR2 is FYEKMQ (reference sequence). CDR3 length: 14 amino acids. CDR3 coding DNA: TGTGCCAGCAGCTTAGGCGTAGGGAACACTGAAGCTTTCTTT. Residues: CASSLGVGNTEAFF.

The CDR3 sequence: CASSLGAEPSGAFF. The CDR3 DNA reads TGCGCCAGCAGCTTGGGGGCAGAACCTTCGGGGGCTTTCTTT. V and J are TRBV5-1 and TRBJ1-1; D is ambiguous. Germline V gene sequence: CDR1 SGHRS, CDR2 YFSETQ. The CDR3 runs 14 residues. Trimming pared 0 bases from V and 11 bases from J, leaving 17 bases between.

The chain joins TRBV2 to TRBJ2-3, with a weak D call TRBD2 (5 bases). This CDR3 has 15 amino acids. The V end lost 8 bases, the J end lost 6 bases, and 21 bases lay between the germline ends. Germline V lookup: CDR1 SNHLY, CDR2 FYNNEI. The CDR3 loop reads CASRGLKARADTQYF. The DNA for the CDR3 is TGTGCCAGCCGCGGACTCAAGGCCCGTGCGGATACGCAGTATTTT.

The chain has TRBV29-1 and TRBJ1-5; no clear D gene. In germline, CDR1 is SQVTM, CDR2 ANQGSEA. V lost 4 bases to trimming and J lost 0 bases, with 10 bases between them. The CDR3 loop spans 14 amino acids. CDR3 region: CSVAATDSNQPQHF. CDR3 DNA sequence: TGCAGCGTTGCGGCCACCGATAGCAATCAGCCCCAGCATTTT.

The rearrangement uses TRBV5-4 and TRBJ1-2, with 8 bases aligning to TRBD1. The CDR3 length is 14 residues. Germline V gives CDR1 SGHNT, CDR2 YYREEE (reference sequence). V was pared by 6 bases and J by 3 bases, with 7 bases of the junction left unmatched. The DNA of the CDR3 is TGTGCCAGCACCCCAGGACAGGGAGACTATGGCTACACCTTC. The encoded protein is CASTPGQGDYGYTF.

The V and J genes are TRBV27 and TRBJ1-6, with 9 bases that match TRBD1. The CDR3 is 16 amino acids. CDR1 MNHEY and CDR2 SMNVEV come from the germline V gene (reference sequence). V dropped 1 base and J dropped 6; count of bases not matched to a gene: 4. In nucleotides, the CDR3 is TGTGCCAGCAGTTTATTTGGGACAGGGCCTAATTCACCCCTCCACTTT. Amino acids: CASSLFGTGPNSPLHF.

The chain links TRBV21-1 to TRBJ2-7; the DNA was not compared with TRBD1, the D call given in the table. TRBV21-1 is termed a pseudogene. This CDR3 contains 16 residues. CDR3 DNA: TGTGCCAGCAGCAACATCCGCCAGGGCCCTAACTGCGAGCAGTACTTC. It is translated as CASSNIRQGPNCEQYF.

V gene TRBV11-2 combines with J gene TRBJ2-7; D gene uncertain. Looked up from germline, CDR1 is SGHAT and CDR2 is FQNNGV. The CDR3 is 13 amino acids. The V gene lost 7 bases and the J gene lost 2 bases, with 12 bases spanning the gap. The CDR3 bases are TGTGCCAGCAACCCTTCTCAGACCTACGAGCAGTACTTC. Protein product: CASNPSQTYEQYF.

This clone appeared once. This chain's CDR3 is CASSLVLAGETEAFF. The CDR3 DNA follows: TGTGCCAGCAGCTTAGTTTTAGCGGGTGAAACTGAAGCTTTCTTT. The chain is built from TRBV7-9 and TRBJ1-1, with D unclear. V was shortened by 1 base and J by 5 bases, with 14 bases between the two germline ends. Germline loops: CDR1 SEHNR, CDR2 FQNEAQ (reference sequence). There are 15 residues in the CDR3.

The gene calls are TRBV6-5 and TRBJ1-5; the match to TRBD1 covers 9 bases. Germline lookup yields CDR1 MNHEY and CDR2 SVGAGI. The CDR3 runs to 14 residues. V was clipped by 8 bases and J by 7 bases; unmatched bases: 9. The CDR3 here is CASALGDRVQPQHF. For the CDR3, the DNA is TGTGCCAGCGCCCTTGGGGACAGGGTACAGCCCCAGCATTTT.

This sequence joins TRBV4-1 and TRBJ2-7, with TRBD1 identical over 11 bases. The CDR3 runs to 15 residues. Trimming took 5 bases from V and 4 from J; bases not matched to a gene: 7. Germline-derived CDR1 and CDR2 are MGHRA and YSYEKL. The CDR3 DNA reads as TGCGCCAGCAGCTTAACCGGGACAGGGGGTTACGAGCAGTACTTC. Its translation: CASSLTGTGGYEQYF.

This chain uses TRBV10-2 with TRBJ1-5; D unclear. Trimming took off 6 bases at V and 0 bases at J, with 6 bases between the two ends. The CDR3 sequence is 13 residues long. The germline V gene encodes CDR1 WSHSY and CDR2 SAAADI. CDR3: CASRRASNQPQHF. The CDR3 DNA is TGCGCCAGCAGGAGGGCTAGCAATCAGCCCCAGCATTTT.

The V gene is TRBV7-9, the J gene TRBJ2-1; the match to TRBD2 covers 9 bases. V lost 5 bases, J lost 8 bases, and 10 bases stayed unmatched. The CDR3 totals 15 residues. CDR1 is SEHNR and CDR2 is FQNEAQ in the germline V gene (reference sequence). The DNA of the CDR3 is TGTGCCAGCAGCCCCAGCGGGAGGATAGAGGATGAGCAGTTCTTC. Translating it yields CASSPSGRIEDEQFF.

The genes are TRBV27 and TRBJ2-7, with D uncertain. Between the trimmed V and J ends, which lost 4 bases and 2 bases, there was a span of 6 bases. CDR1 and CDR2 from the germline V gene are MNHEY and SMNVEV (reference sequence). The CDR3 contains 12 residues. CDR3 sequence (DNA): TGTGCCAGCAGTTCGGCCACCTACGAGCAGTACTTC. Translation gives CASSSATYEQYF.

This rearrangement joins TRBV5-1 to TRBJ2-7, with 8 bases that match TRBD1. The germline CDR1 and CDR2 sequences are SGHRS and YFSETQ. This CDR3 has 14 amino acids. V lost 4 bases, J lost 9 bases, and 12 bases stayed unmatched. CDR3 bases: TGCGCCAGCAGCCACCGGGACAGGATCTCTCGGCAGTACTTC. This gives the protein CASSHRDRISRQYF. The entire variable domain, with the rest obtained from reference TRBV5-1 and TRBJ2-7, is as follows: KAGVTQTPRYLIKTRGQQVTLSCSPISGHRSVSWYQQTPGQGLQFLFEYFSETQRNKGNFPGRFSGRQFSNSRSEMNVSTLELGDSALYLCASSHRDRISRQYFGPGTRLTVT.

This CDR3 is CASSRTGIYEQYF. The CDR3 DNA sequence: TGTGCCAGCAGCCGTACAGGCATCTACGAGCAGTACTTC. The chain recombines TRBV5-4 with TRBJ2-7, with TRBD1 as a possible D gene (5 bases). This CDR3 has 13 amino acids. Trimming stripped 4 bases from V and 3 bases from J, with 11 bases between. Germline lookup yields CDR1 SGHNT and CDR2 YYREEE (reference sequence).

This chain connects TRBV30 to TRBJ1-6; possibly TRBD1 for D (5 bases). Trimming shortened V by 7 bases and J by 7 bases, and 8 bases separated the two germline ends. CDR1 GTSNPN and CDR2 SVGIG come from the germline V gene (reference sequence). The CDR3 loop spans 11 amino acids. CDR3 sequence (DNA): TGTGCCTTACAGGCAAATTCACCCCTCCACTTT. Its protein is CALQANSPLHF.

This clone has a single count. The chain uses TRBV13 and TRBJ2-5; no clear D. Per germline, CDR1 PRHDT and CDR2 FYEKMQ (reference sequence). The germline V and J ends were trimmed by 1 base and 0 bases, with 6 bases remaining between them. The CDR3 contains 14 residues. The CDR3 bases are TGTGCCAGCAGCTTAGACGGCTACCAAGAGACCCAGTACTTC. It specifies CASSLDGYQETQYF. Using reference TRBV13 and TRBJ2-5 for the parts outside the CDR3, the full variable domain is AAGVIQSPRHLIKEKRETATLKCYPIPRHDTVYWYQQGPGQDPQFLISFYEKMQSDKGSIPDRFSAQQFSDYHSELNMSSLELGDSALYFCASSLDGYQETQYFGPGTRLLVL.

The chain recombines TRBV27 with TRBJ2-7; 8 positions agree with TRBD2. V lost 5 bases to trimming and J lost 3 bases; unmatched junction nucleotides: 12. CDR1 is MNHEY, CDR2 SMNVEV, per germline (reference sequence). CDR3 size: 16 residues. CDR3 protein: CASSPSAGGVIYEQYF. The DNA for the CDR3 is TGTGCCAGCAGTCCCTCGGCGGGGGGCGTTATCTACGAGCAGTACTTC.

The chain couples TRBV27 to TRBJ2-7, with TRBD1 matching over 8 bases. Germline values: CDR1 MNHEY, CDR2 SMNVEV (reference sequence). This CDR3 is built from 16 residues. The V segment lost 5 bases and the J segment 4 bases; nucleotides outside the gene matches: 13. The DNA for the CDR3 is TGTGCCAGCAGTCAATACCCCAACAGGGGGAGGTACGAGCAGTACTTC. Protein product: CASSQYPNRGRYEQYF.